This T cell receptor (beta chain) is from a study of blood T cell repertoires in COVID-19. For the study at large: COVID-19 samples, acute and convalescent, were from the United States, Italy and Spain. From T cells, B-cell-depleted T cells, or PBMCs came the material, which was cDNA or gDNA.

Authors' analysis steps: Amplification from reference gene primers served as the basis for estimated nucleated cell counts. Profiled with immunoSEQ multiplex PCR; TCRdb holds only in-frame clones, not every one. V, J and clone size are taken as reported in that table, and D and trimming were inferred from the DNA itself. Among about 320,000 clones listed, 89% were seen once. Germline CDR1 is LNHDA and CDR2 is SQIVND (reference sequence). CDR3 length: 17 amino acids. The ends lost 5 bases at V and 3 bases at J; junction bases unmatched: 9. Assignment of participants to cohorts was predicated upon participant-reported clinical history.

The clonotype originates from a man aged 55 to 70 who had recovered from COVID-19. V and J are TRBV19 and TRBJ2-3, with 12 bases fitting TRBD2. Material for sequencing was PBMCs or T cells enriched from blood (not recorded which). Here the CDR3 reads CASSSNGLAGWTDTQYF. CDR3 sequence (DNA): TGTGCCAGTAGTTCCAACGGACTAGCGGGATGGACAGATACGCAGTATTTT.